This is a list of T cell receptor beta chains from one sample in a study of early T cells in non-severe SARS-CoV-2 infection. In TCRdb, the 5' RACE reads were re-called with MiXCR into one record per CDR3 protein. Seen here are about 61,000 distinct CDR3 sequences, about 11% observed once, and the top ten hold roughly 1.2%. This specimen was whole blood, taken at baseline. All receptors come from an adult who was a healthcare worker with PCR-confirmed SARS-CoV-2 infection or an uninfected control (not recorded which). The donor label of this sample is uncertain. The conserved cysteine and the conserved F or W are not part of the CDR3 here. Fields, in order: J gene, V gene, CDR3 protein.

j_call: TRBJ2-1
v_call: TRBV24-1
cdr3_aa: ATSDLGFRDRIIDEQF

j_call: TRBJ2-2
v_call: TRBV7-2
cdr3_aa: ASSLDAVWAGELF

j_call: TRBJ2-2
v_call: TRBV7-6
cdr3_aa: ASSLDPQGLVPGELF

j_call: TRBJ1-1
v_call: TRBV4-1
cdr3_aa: ASSQEVLGTVNTEAF

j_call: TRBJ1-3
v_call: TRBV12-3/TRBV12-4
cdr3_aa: ASSETGSGNTIY

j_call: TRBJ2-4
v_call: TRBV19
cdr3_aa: ASSMGRDVTLGAKNIQY

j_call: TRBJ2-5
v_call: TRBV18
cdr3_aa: ASSLPGTQY

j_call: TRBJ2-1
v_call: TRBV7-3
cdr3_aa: ASSLLGGAYNEQF

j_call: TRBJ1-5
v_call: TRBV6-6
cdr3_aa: ASSYSRYPGSNQPQH

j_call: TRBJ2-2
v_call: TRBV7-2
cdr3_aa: ASSAIEIHGELF

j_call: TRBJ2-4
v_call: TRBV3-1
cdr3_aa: ASSQGPKNIQY

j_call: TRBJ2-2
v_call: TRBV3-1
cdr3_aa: ASSTRQGTGELF

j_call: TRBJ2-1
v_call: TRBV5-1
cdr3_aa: ASRPSRDNEQF

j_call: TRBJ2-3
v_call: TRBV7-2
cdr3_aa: ASSPDTGWQY

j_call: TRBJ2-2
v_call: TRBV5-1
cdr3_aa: ASSSSSGELF

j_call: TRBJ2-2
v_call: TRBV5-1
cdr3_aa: ASSTAGQANTGELF

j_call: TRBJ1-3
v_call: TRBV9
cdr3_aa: ASSVAWGNTIY

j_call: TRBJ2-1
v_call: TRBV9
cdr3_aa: ASSDLPRTKTGPLLRNEQF

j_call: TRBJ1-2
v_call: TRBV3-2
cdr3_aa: ASSPGHPNYGYT

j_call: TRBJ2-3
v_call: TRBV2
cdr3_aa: ASSRDRGITSTDTQY

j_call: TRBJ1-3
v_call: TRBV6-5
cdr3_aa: ASSPRDSGNTIY

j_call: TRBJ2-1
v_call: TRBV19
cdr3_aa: ASSLEGQGLDEQF

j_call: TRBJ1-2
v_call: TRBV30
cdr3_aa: AWNLDNTGYT

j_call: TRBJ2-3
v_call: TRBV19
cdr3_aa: ASSIVTSGDTQY

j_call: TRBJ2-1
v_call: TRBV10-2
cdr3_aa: ASVDRGGVLYNEQF

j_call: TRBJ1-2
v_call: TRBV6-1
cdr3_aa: ASSRDGVPHGYT